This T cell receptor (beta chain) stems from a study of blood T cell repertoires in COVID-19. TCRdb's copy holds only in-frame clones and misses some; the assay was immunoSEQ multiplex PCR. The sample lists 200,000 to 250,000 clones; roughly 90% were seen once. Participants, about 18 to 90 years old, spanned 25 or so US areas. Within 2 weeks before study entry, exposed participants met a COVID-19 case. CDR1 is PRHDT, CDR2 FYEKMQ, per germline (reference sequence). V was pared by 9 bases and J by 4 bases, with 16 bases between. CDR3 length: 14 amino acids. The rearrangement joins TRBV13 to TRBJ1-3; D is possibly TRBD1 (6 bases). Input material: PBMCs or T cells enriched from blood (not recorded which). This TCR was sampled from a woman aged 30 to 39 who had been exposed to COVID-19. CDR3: CASDTQGTGNTIYF. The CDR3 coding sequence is TGTGCCAGTGATACGCAGGGGACCGGAAACACCATATATTTT.